This T cell receptor (beta chain) was obtained from a study of cytomegalovirus exposure and HLA in healthy donors. It was with 60 Vbeta and 13 Jbeta primers that the PCR ran. Method: immunoSEQ multiplex PCR; TCRdb's copy keeps in-frame clones and lacks some. Of about 130,000 clones listed, roughly 79% are singletons. Findings and limits, study-wide: For most TCR beta V segments, an earlier analysis put the productive rate at about 87% or about 30% of the time. It was only CMV serostatus that was available as immune exposure information.

A word on this clone: Its antigen is as yet unknown.

V was shortened by 4 bases and J by 8 bases, with 11 bases between the two germline ends. Germline lookup yields CDR1 MNHEY and CDR2 SMNVEV (reference sequence). The length of the CDR3 is 12 residues. The TCR originated in a woman aged 45-59 years in good health and CMV-seronegative. The chain couples TRBV27 to TRBJ1-1; D ambiguous. Sequenced: PBMCs. The CDR3 loop is CASSSPTEEAFF. CDR3 in DNA: TGTGCCAGCAGTTCCCCGACGGAGGAAGCTTTCTTT.